These 21 T cell receptor beta chains share one sample of origin, sequenced in a study of T cell responses to AZD1222 COVID-19 vaccine. TCRdb keeps only in-frame clones here, not all; method: immunoSEQ multiplex PCR. The sample records about 110,000 clones, around 87% being singletons. The sample in question was peripheral blood, obtained 28 days after the second AZD1222 dose. These receptors came from an adult who received the AZD1222 COVID-19 vaccine.

The gene calls are TRBV6-2 or TRBV6-3 and TRBJ2-7; D might be TRBD1 (6 bases). The CDR3 is 14 residues long. Trimming shortened V by 3 bases and J by 7 bases, and 16 bases separated the two germline ends. Per germline, CDR1 MNHEY and CDR2 SVGEGT. CDR3 in DNA: TGTGCCAGCAGTTATCGCTGGCAGGGGCAGGAGCAGTACTTC. As protein: CASSYRWQGQEQYF.

Only a few counts were recorded for this clone. This CDR3 is CASSTPGQVWGYTF. CDR3 DNA sequence: TGTGCCAGTAGTACCCCGGGACAGGTTTGGGGCTACACCTTC. V gene TRBV19 combines with J gene TRBJ1-2, with TRBD1 identical over 8 bases. The CDR3 is 14 residues long. The germline CDR1 and CDR2 sequences are LNHDA and SQIVND (reference sequence). The V gene end was trimmed by 4 bases and the J gene end by 8 bases; junction bases not matched to a gene: 9.

This clone was detected once. The rearrangement uses TRBV7-9 and TRBJ2-1; D may be TRBD1 (6 bases). V was shortened by 0 bases and J by 4 bases, with 7 bases between the two germline ends. This CDR3 region has 14 residues. The V gene's germline CDR1 is SEHNR and CDR2 FQNEAQ (reference sequence). The CDR3 region is CASSLAQGYNEQFF. The CDR3 DNA sequence: TGTGCCAGCAGCTTAGCGCAGGGGTACAATGAGCAGTTCTTC.

V usage is TRBV7-3 and J usage is TRBJ2-3; the D is unclear. The V gene's germline CDR1 is SGHTA and CDR2 FQGTGA. CDR3 length: 13 amino acids. Trimming removed 5 bases from V and 4 bases from J, with 10 bases in between. CDR3 nucleotide sequence: TGTGCCAGCAGCCCACACATGGCAGATACGCAGTATTTT. Protein product: CASSPHMADTQYF.

The J gene is TRBJ2-2, the V gene TRBV5-1; 8 bases fit TRBD1. The CDR3 loop spans 15 amino acids. V shed 5 bases, J shed 0 bases, and the junction held 3 bases outside the gene matches. Per germline, CDR1 SGHRS and CDR2 YFSETQ. The chain's CDR3 is CASRDRVTNTGELFF. In DNA, the CDR3 is TGCGCCAGCAGGGACAGGGTTACGAACACCGGGGAGCTGTTTTTT.

V gene TRBV28 combines with J gene TRBJ2-2, with TRBD2 as a possible D gene (5 bases). The CDR3 spans 16 residues. The V end lost 1 base, the J end lost 5 bases, and 14 bases lay between the germline ends. From germline, CDR1 is MDHEN and CDR2 SYDVKM. This CDR3 is CASSLSRGVGTGELFF. As DNA, the CDR3 is TGTGCCAGCAGTTTATCTCGGGGAGTAGGTACCGGGGAGCTGTTTTTT. The variable domain in full, with the rest retrieved from reference TRBV28 and TRBJ2-2, is DVKVTQSSRYLVKRTGEKVFLECVQDMDHENMFWYRQDPGLGLRLIYFSYDVKMKEKGDIPEGYSVSREKKERFSLILESASTNQTSMYLCASSLSRGVGTGELFFGEGSRLTVL.

The chain links TRBV28 to TRBJ2-3; TRBD2 matches 8 bases. Germline V lookup: CDR1 MDHEN, CDR2 SYDVKM. After removal of 3 bases from V and 3 bases from J, the junction contained 5 bases not matched to a gene. This CDR3 has 15 amino acids. CDR3 amino acids: CASSFPSGGTDTQYF. Here the CDR3 DNA reads TGTGCCAGCAGTTTCCCCTCGGGGGGGACAGATACGCAGTATTTT.

The rearrangement joins TRBV11-2 to TRBJ2-7, with a weak D call TRBD2 (5 bases). Looked up from germline, CDR1 is SGHAT and CDR2 is FQNNGV. The CDR3 has 11 amino acids. Trimming stripped 2 bases from V and 7 bases from J, with 6 bases between. CDR3 in amino acids: CASSLSGEQYF. CDR3 sequence (DNA): TGTGCCAGCAGCTTAAGCGGTGAGCAGTACTTC.

The chain employs TRBV6-2 or TRBV6-3 and TRBJ2-5; 8 positions agree with TRBD2. The V and J ends lost 5 bases and 5 bases, in that order; junction bases with no gene match: 7. Germline CDR1 is MNHEY and CDR2 is SVGEGT. This CDR3 is built from 14 residues. This CDR3 is CASSPPGGAETQYF. CDR3 DNA sequence: TGTGCCAGCAGTCCACCGGGAGGGGCCGAGACCCAGTACTTC.

The chain recombines TRBV9 with TRBJ2-1; TRBD2 aligns across 12 bases. CDR3 length: 17 residues. Trimming at V came to 4 bases and at J to 4 bases, leaving 9 bases not matched to a gene. Looked up from germline, CDR1 is SGDLS and CDR2 is YYNGEE. CDR3 sequence: CASSSATSGSFYNEQFF. CDR3 DNA sequence: TGTGCCAGCAGCTCAGCGACTAGCGGGAGTTTTTACAATGAGCAGTTCTTC.

The rearrangement joins TRBV27 to TRBJ2-7; 7 bases are a match to TRBD2. The CDR3 contains 13 residues. Unmatched junction bases numbered 6, after V lost 7 bases and J lost 3 bases. Looked up from germline, CDR1 is MNHEY and CDR2 is SMNVEV (reference sequence). The CDR3 protein is CASTLADGYEQYF. The CDR3 DNA reads as TGTGCCAGCACCCTAGCGGACGGCTACGAGCAGTACTTC.

V gene TRBV7-2 combines with J gene TRBJ1-2; the D gene is possibly TRBD1 (6 bases). CDR1 and CDR2 (germline): SGHTA, FQGNSA. Trimming took 5 bases from V and 3 from J, leaving 16 bases between them. CDR3 size: 15 residues. This CDR3 reads CASSPGKQGDYGYTF. CDR3 DNA: TGTGCCAGCAGCCCGGGTAAACAGGGTGACTATGGCTACACCTTC.

J is TRBJ1-4 and V is TRBV6-6, with D maybe TRBD1 (6 bases). The CDR3 loop spans 15 amino acids. The V and J ends lost 5 bases and 0 bases respectively, with 10 bases between them. CDR1 is MNHNY, CDR2 SVGAGI, per germline (reference sequence). CDR3 bases: TGTGCCAGCAGTCGAGACAGGTCAACTAATGAAAAACTGTTTTTT. Amino acids: CASSRDRSTNEKLFF.

The chain combines TRBV11-3 with TRBJ2-7; 7 bases fit TRBD1. V was pared by 5 bases and J by 6 bases, with 7 bases of the junction left unmatched. The CDR3 is 13 amino acids. Looked up from germline, CDR1 is SGHNT and CDR2 is YENEEA. The CDR3 nucleotides are TGTGCCAGCAGCGACGAGACAGGGACCGAGCAGTACTTC. It yields the protein CASSDETGTEQYF.

The rearrangement uses TRBV30 and TRBJ1-1, with 8 bases identical to TRBD1. Per germline, CDR1 GTSNPN and CDR2 SVGIG (reference sequence). The CDR3 sequence is 14 residues long. After removal of 7 bases from V and 4 bases from J, the junction contained 11 bases not matched to a gene. The chain's CDR3 is CAYGQGGGVTEAFF. CDR3 nucleotides: TGTGCCTACGGACAGGGAGGGGGGGTCACTGAAGCTTTCTTT.

The gene calls are TRBV7-3 and TRBJ2-6; D unclear. The CDR3 loop spans 15 amino acids. The germline V gene encodes CDR1 SGHTA and CDR2 FQGTGA. V was cut by 5 bases and J by 1 base, with 9 bases left in between. CDR3 nucleotide sequence: TGTGCCAGCAGCCCCCTGCTGTCTGGGGCCAACGTCCTGACTTTC. Translating gives CASSPLLSGANVLTF.

This clone appeared a single time. J is TRBJ1-4 and V is TRBV5-1, with a possible D match to TRBD1 (5 bases). CDR1 is SGHRS and CDR2 is YFSETQ in the germline V gene. CDR3 length: 13 amino acids. V shed 1 base and J shed 5 bases, with 6 bases lying between them. Written as DNA, the CDR3 is TGCGCCAGCAGCTTGTCAGGGAATGAAAAACTGTTTTTT. The encoded protein is CASSLSGNEKLFF.

The gene calls are TRBV4-2 and TRBJ1-2; D remains ambiguous. Germline values: CDR1 LGHNA, CDR2 YNFKEQ. This CDR3 has 14 amino acids. V was shortened by 2 bases and J by 7 bases, with 14 bases between the two germline ends. The CDR3 DNA sequence: TGTGCCAGCAGCCAACGCGTCCCTTCTTCTGGCTACACCTTC. It codes for CASSQRVPSSGYTF.

The CDR3 loop is CASSAPGQSLEQYF. In DNA form, the CDR3 reads TGTGCCAGCAGCGCCCCGGGACAGAGCTTAGAGCAGTACTTC. The rearrangement uses TRBV7-9 and TRBJ2-7, with TRBD1 identical over 7 bases. Losses at the gene ends were 5 bases for V and 7 bases for J; bases not matched to a gene: 11. The germline CDR1 and CDR2 sequences are SEHNR and FQNEAQ (reference sequence). The CDR3 has 14 residues. Full variable domain (remainder filled in from reference TRBV7-9 and TRBJ2-7): DTGVSQNPRHKITKRGQNVTFRCDPISEHNRLYWYRQTLGQGPEFLTYFQNEAQLEKSRLLSDRFSAERPKGSFSTLEIQRTEQGDSAMYLCASSAPGQSLEQYFGPGTRLTVT.

V gene TRBV7-2 combines with J gene TRBJ1-2, with D unresolved. The V and J ends lost 1 base and 4 bases respectively, with 7 bases between them. CDR1 SGHTA and CDR2 FQGNSA come from the germline V gene. This CDR3 region has 13 residues. The CDR3 protein is CASSLGVIYGYTF. The CDR3 DNA follows: TGTGCCAGCAGCTTAGGGGTTATCTATGGCTACACCTTC. Using reference TRBV7-2 and TRBJ1-2 for the parts outside the CDR3, the full variable domain is GAGVSQSPSNKVTEKGKDVELRCDPISGHTALYWYRQSLGQGLEFLIYFQGNSAPDKSGLPSDRFSAERTGGSVSTLTIQRTQQEDSAVYLCASSLGVIYGYTFGSGTRLTVV.

The chain joins TRBV30 to TRBJ1-3; 8 bases align to TRBD1. The CDR3 contains 15 residues. Germline values: CDR1 GTSNPN, CDR2 SVGIG (reference sequence). The junction had 4 bases not matched to a gene; V was cut back by 2 bases and J by 1 base. The CDR3 reads CAWSPGGYSGNTIYF. The CDR3 coding sequence is TGTGCCTGGAGTCCAGGGGGCTATTCTGGAAACACCATATATTTT. Combining the CDR3 with reference TRBV30 and TRBJ1-3 gives the whole variable domain SQTIHQWPATLVQPVGSPLSLECTVEGTSNPNLYWYRQAAGRGLQLLFYSVGIGQISSEVPQNLSASRPQDRQFILSSKKLLLSDSGFYLCAWSPGGYSGNTIYFGEGSWLTVV.